The next 22 T cell receptor beta chains were all read from a single sample in a study of human thymus T cells. Thymus specimens were resections from corrective heart surgery. Libraries were prepared by immunoSEQ multiplex PCR; TCRdb keeps only in-frame clonotypes and omits some of them. The sample holds tens of thousands of clones, 90% to 95% seen once. The sample was thymus tissue. All receptors come from a girl under three years old with a congenital heart defect but otherwise immunologically healthy.

CDR3 nucleotides: TGTGCCAGCAGCTTCACCTCGTCCCGAGAGACCCAGTACTTC. This gives the protein CASSFTSSRETQYF. The genes are TRBV7-9 and TRBJ2-5; D gene ambiguous. Germline values: CDR1 SEHNR, CDR2 FQNEAQ (reference sequence). The V gene lost 3 bases and the J gene lost 4 bases, with 12 bases spanning the gap. This CDR3 is built from 14 residues.

The V gene is TRBV5-1, the J gene TRBJ1-3; 8 nucleotides agree with TRBD1. The CDR3 has 14 amino acids. Germline trimming cut 7 bases from V and 0 bases from J; bases unmatched to any gene: 3. Germline CDR1 SGHRS, CDR2 YFSETQ. The CDR3 region has the DNA TGCGCCAGCCGCGGACAGGGCTCTGGAAACACCATATATTTT. Translation: CASRGQGSGNTIYF.

The gene calls are TRBV5-1 and TRBJ2-7; TRBD2 aligns across 16 bases. The V segment lost 4 bases and the J segment 2 bases; nucleotides outside the gene matches: 15. The CDR3 is made up of 20 amino acids. Germline V gene data show CDR1 as SGHRS and CDR2 as YFSETQ. In DNA form, the CDR3 reads TGCGCCAGCAGCGTTGGGACTAGCGGGAGGGACGACATAGGGGCCTACGAGCAGTACTTC. Amino acid sequence: CASSVGTSGRDDIGAYEQYF.

This chain uses TRBV27 with TRBJ1-5; no definite D call. The CDR3 is 14 amino acids. Deletions cut 5 bases from V and 0 bases from J, with 8 bases between. CDR1 is MNHEY and CDR2 is SMNVEV in the germline V gene (reference sequence). The CDR3, as DNA: TGTGCCAGCAGTCTACCAGGTAGCAATCAGCCCCAGCATTTT. It encodes CASSLPGSNQPQHF.

The V and J genes are TRBV5-5 and TRBJ2-4, with D possibly TRBD2 on 5 matching bases. This CDR3 is 18 amino acids long. Between the trimmed V and J ends, which lost 2 bases and 0 bases, there was a span of 18 bases. Per germline, CDR1 SGHKS and CDR2 YYEKEE (reference sequence). The CDR3 loop reads CASSFGSPGVLAKNIQYF. The CDR3 DNA sequence: TGTGCCAGCAGCTTCGGCTCCCCCGGGGTCTTAGCCAAAAACATTCAGTACTTC.

J is TRBJ1-2 and V is TRBV29-1; TRBD1 matches 8 bases. V lost 7 bases and J lost 4; bases outside the gene matches: 5. This CDR3 is built from 12 residues. Germline V gene data show CDR1 as SQVTM and CDR2 as ANQGSEA. In DNA, the CDR3 is TGCAGCGCCCGGGACAGGACCTATGGCTACACCTTC. This sequence encodes CSARDRTYGYTF. Using reference TRBV29-1 and TRBJ1-2 for the parts outside the CDR3, the full variable domain is SAVISQKPSRDICQRGTSLTIQCQVDSQVTMMFWYRQQPGQSLTLIATANQGSEATYESGFVIDKFPISRPNLTFSTLTVSNMSPEDSSIYLCSARDRTYGYTFGSGTRLTVV.

A single count supports this clone. This chain connects TRBV5-1 to TRBJ2-7, with a tentative D call TRBD1 (6 bases). The CDR3 sequence is 14 residues long. V lost 4 bases and J lost 7, with 18 bases in between. Germline V gives CDR1 SGHRS, CDR2 YFSETQ. CDR3: CASSPTDSSNEQYF. The CDR3 region has the DNA TGCGCCAGCAGCCCAACGGACAGCTCTAATGAGCAGTACTTC.

This rearrangement joins TRBV15 to TRBJ2-1; 7 bases agree with TRBD1. This CDR3 is 16 amino acids long. Germline CDR1 and CDR2: LNHNV and YYDKDF (reference sequence). Losses at the gene ends were 3 bases for V and 2 bases for J; bases not matched to a gene: 7. In DNA, the CDR3 is TGTGCCACCAGCAGCCCAGGAGGACAGGCCTACAATGAGCAGTTCTTC. This gives the protein CATSSPGGQAYNEQFF.

The chain employs TRBV6-5 and TRBJ2-7; weak D call: TRBD2 (5 bases). The germline V and J ends were trimmed by 5 bases and 7 bases, with 18 bases remaining between them. CDR3 size: 14 residues. CDR1 is MNHEY and CDR2 is SVGAGI in the germline V gene. CDR3 in amino acids: CASSPGGQLSEQYF. The CDR3 DNA is TGTGCCAGCAGTCCAGGAGGCCAACTAAGTGAGCAGTACTTC.

This chain joins TRBV2 and TRBJ2-1; 15 bases map to TRBD2. CDR3 length: 19 residues. Per the germline V gene, CDR1 is SNHLY and CDR2 is FYNNEI. After removal of 9 bases from V and 5 bases from J, the junction contained 17 bases not matched to a gene. The CDR3 DNA reads as TGTGCCAGTCCCGGGACTAGCGGGAGGAGTCGGGTAAGGAACAATGAGCAGTTCTTC. Protein product: CASPGTSGRSRVRNNEQFF.

This chain uses TRBV28 with TRBJ2-7; 10 nucleotides align to TRBD2. The V gene end was trimmed by 6 bases and the J gene end by 2 bases; junction bases not matched to a gene: 7. The germline gives CDR1 MDHEN, CDR2 SYDVKM. The CDR3 length is 15 residues. CDR3 coding DNA: TGTGCCAGCAGAGGGAGCGGGAGGGTAACCTACGAGCAGTACTTC. Protein: CASRGSGRVTYEQYF.

V usage is TRBV5-4 and J usage is TRBJ2-3; D is unresolved. Germline CDR1 SGHNT, CDR2 YYREEE (reference sequence). V lost 4 bases, J lost 0 bases, and 9 bases lay in between. The CDR3 length is 14 residues. The CDR3 DNA is TGTGCCAGCAGCATGGACGCTAGCACAGATACGCAGTATTTT. Translation: CASSMDASTDTQYF.

The chain has TRBV27 and TRBJ2-7; either TRBD1 or TRBD2 may supply D (5 bases each). V was pared by 10 bases and J by 6 bases, with 25 bases between. Germline-derived CDR1 and CDR2 are MNHEY and SMNVEV (reference sequence). The CDR3 covers 15 residues. The CDR3 protein is CATGASRASISEQYF. The CDR3 DNA sequence: TGTGCCACCGGGGCCTCCAGGGCTTCTATTTCCGAGCAGTACTTC.

The CDR3 DNA is TGTGCCAGCAGTCCAGGGGCTGAGGGCGGGAGGGCCTACGAGCAGTACTTC. This translates into CASSPGAEGGRAYEQYF. The chain has TRBV28 and TRBJ2-7; 9 nucleotides align to TRBD2. The germline V gene has CDR1 MDHEN and CDR2 SYDVKM. This CDR3 comprises 17 residues. V was clipped by 5 bases and J by 2 bases; unmatched bases: 13.

This clone appeared once. The chain uses TRBV7-2 and TRBJ2-7; weak D call: TRBD1 (6 bases). Germline CDR1 is SGHTA and CDR2 is FQGNSA. V lost 2 bases, J lost 2 bases, and 7 bases lay in between. The CDR3 runs 13 residues. This chain's CDR3 is CASSLKGAYEQYF. The DNA for the CDR3 is TGTGCCAGCAGCTTAAAGGGGGCCTACGAGCAGTACTTC. The entire variable domain, with the rest obtained from reference TRBV7-2 and TRBJ2-7, is as follows: GAGVSQSPSNKVTEKGKDVELRCDPISGHTALYWYRQSLGQGLEFLIYFQGNSAPDKSGLPSDRFSAERTGGSVSTLTIQRTQQEDSAVYLCASSLKGAYEQYFGPGTRLTVT.

This chain connects TRBV14 to TRBJ1-2; tentatively, D is TRBD1 (6 bases). V lost 0 bases, J lost 7 bases, and 15 bases lay in between. The V gene's germline CDR1 is SGHDN and CDR2 FVKESK. This CDR3 has 15 amino acids. CDR3 residues: CASSQESQGLGGYTF. CDR3 DNA: TGTGCCAGCAGCCAAGAATCACAGGGTTTGGGTGGCTACACCTTC.

The chain links TRBV28 to TRBJ2-3; 9 nucleotides line up with TRBD2. CDR1 is MDHEN, CDR2 SYDVKM, per germline. The CDR3 consists of 15 residues. J was trimmed by 10 bases and V by 3 bases; bases with no gene match: 11. The CDR3 nucleotides are TGTGCCAGCAGTTTTAGCGGGAGAGTCCCTGATTCGCAGTATTTT. Translated: CASSFSGRVPDSQYF.

V and J are TRBV29-1 and TRBJ1-1; possible D gene TRBD1, 6 bases. The CDR3 consists of 17 residues. Deletions cut 6 bases from V and 0 bases from J, with 23 bases between. Germline loops: CDR1 SQVTM, CDR2 ANQGSEA. CDR3 bases: TGCAGCGTCTCCTTCACTACAGGGTTATCCATGAACACTGAAGCTTTCTTT. Amino acids: CSVSFTTGLSMNTEAFF.

CDR3 bases: TGTGCCAGCAGTTGGGTTGGGACTAACTATGGCTACACCTTC. Translated: CASSWVGTNYGYTF. V and J are TRBV6-9 and TRBJ1-2; D gene uncertain. Germline V gene data show CDR1 as MNHGY and CDR2 as SVAAGI. The CDR3 loop spans 14 amino acids. Trimming pared 4 bases from V and 0 bases from J, leaving 9 bases between.

The chain employs TRBV7-9 and TRBJ1-1; D gene ambiguous. The germline gives CDR1 SEHNR, CDR2 FQNEAQ (reference sequence). V lost 6 bases to trimming and J lost 0 bases, with 17 bases between them. The CDR3 runs 16 residues. The CDR3 protein is CASRKGRAWMNTEAFF. DNA of the CDR3: TGTGCCAGCAGGAAAGGGAGAGCTTGGATGAACACTGAAGCTTTCTTT.

CDR3: CASSEGMRNTEAFF. In DNA, the CDR3 is TGTGCCAGCAGTGAAGGGATGCGGAACACTGAAGCTTTCTTT. This rearrangement joins TRBV2 to TRBJ1-1, with D uncertain. CDR1 and CDR2 (germline): SNHLY, FYNNEI. The CDR3 covers 14 residues. V dropped 1 base and J dropped 1 base, with 7 bases sitting between them.

V gene TRBV5-1 combines with J gene TRBJ2-1; 13 bases are shared with TRBD2. After removal of 4 bases from V and 0 bases from J, the junction contained 7 bases not matched to a gene. This CDR3 is built from 18 residues. CDR1 is SGHRS, CDR2 YFSETQ, per germline. This chain's CDR3 is CASSTGTSGTSSYNEQFF. DNA of the CDR3: TGCGCCAGCAGCACCGGGACTAGCGGGACTAGCTCCTACAATGAGCAGTTCTTC.